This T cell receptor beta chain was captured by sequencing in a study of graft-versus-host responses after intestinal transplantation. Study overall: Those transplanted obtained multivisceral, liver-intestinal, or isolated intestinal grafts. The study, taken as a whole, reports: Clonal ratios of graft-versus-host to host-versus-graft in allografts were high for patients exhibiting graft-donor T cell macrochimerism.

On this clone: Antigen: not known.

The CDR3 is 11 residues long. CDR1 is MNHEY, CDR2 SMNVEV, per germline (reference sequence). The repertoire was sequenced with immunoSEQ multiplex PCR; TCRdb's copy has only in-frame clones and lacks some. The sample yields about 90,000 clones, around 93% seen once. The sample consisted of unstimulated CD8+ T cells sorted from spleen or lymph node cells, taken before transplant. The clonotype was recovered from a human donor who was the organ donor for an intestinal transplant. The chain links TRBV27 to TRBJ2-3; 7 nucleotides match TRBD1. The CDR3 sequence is CGTGYPDTQYF. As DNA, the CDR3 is TGTGGGACAGGCTACCCGGATACGCAGTATTTT.